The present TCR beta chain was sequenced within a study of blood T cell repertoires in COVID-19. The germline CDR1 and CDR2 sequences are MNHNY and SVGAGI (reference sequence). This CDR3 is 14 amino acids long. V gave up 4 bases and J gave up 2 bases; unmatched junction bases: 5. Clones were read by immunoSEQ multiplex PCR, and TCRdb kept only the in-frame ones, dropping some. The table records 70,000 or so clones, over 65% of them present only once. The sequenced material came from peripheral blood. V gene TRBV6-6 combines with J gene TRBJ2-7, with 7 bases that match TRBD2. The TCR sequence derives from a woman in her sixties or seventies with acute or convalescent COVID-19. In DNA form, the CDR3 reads TGTGCCAGCAGTTCCCTGGGAGGGGCCTACGAGCAGTACTTC. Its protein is CASSSLGGAYEQYF.